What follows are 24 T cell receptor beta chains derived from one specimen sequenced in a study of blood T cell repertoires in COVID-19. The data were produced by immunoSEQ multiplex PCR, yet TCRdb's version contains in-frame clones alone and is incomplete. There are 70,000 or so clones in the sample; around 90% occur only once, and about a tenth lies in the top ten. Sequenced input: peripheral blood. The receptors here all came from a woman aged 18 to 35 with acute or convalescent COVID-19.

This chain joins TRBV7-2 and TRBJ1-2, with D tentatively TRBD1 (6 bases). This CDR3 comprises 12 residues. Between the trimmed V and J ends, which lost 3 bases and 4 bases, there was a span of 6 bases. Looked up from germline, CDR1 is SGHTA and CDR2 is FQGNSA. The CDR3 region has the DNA TGTGCCAGCAGCTTGGACAGCTATGGCTACACCTTC. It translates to CASSLDSYGYTF.

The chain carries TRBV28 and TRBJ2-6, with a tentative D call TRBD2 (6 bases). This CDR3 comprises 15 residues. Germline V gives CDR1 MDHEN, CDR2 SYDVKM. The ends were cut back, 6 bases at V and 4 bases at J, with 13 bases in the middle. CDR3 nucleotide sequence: TGTGCCAGCAGCCGGAGGGGTTCCGGGGCCAACGTCCTGACTTTC. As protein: CASSRRGSGANVLTF.

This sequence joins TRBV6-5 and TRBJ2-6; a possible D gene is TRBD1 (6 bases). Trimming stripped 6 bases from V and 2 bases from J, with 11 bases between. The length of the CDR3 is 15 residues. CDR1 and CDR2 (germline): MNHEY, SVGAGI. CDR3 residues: CASRSRGPGANVLTF. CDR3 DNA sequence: TGTGCCAGCAGGTCCAGGGGTCCTGGGGCCAACGTCCTGACTTTC.

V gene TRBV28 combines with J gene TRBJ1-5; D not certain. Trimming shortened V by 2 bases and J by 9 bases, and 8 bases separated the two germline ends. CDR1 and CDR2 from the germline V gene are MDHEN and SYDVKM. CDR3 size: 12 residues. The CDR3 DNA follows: TGTGCCAGCAGTTTAATTAATAGGCCCCAGCATTTT. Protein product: CASSLINRPQHF.

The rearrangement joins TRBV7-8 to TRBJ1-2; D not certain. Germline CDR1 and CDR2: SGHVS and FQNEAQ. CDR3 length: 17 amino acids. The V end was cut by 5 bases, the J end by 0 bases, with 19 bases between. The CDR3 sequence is CASSVEQTKPTNYGYTF. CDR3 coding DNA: TGTGCCAGCAGCGTAGAACAAACTAAACCCACTAACTATGGCTACACCTTC. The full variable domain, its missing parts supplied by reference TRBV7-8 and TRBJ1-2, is GAGVSQSPRYKVAKRGQDVALRCDPISGHVSLFWYQQALGQGPEFLTYFQNEAQLDKSGLPSDRFFAERPEGSVSTLKIQRTQQEDSAVYLCASSVEQTKPTNYGYTFGSGTRLTVV.

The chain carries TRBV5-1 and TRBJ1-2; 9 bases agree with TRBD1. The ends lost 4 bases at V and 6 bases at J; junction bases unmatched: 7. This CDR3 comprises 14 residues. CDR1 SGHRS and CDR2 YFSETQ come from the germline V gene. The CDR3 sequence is CASSIGQGRNGYTF. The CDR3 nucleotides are TGCGCCAGCAGCATAGGACAGGGGCGGAATGGCTACACCTTC.

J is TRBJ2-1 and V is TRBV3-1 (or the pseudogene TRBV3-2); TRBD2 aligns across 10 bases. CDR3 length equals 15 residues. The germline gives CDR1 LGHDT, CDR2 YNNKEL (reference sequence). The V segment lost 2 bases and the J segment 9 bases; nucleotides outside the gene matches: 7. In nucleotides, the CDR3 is TGTGCCAGCAGCCAATCAAGCGGGGGGGCCGTTGAGCAGTTCTTC. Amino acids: CASSQSSGGAVEQFF.

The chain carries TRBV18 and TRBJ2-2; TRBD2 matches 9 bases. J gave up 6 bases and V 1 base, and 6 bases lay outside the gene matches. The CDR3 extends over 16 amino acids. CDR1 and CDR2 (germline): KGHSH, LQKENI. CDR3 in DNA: TGTGCCAGCTCACCACAGCCTAGCGGGGCTTCCGGGGAGCTGTTTTTT. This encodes CASSPQPSGASGELFF.

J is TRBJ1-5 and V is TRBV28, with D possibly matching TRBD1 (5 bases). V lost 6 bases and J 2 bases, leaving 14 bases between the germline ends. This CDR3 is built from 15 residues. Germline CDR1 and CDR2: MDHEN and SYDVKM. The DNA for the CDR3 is TGTGCCAGCAGAACCTCGGCGGGGGGCAATCAGCCCCAGCATTTT. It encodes CASRTSAGGNQPQHF.

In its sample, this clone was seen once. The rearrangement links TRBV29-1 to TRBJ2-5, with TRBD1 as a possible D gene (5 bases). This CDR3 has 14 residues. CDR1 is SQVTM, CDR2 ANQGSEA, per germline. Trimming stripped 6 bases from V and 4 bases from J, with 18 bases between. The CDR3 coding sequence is TGCAGCGTCCGTAACCAGGGTGGTCCAGAGACCCAGTACTTC. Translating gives CSVRNQGGPETQYF. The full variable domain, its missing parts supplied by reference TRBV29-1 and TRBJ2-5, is SAVISQKPSRDICQRGTSLTIQCQVDSQVTMMFWYRQQPGQSLTLIATANQGSEATYESGFVIDKFPISRPNLTFSTLTVSNMSPEDSSIYLCSVRNQGGPETQYFGPGTRLLVL.

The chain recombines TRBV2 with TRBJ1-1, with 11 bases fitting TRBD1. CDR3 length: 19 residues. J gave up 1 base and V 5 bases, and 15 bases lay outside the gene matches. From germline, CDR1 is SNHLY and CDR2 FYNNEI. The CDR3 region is CASSSRTGGSRAGNTEAFF. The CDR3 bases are TGTGCCAGCAGTTCTCGGACAGGGGGCTCACGAGCGGGGAACACTGAAGCTTTCTTT.

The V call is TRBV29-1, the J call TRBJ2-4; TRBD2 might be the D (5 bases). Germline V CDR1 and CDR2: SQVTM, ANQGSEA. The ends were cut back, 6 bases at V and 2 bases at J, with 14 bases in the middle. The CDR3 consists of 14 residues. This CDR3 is CSVRRAGTKNIQYF. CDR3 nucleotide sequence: TGCAGCGTGCGCAGAGCCGGGACCAAAAACATTCAGTACTTC. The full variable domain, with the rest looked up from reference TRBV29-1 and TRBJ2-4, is SAVISQKPSRDICQRGTSLTIQCQVDSQVTMMFWYRQQPGQSLTLIATANQGSEATYESGFVIDKFPISRPNLTFSTLTVSNMSPEDSSIYLCSVRRAGTKNIQYFGAGTRLSVL.

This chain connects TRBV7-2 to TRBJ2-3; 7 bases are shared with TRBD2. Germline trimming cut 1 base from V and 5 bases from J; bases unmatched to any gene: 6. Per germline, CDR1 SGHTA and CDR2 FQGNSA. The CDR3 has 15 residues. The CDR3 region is CASSLGGRRIDTQYF. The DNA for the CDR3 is TGTGCCAGCAGCTTAGGCGGGAGACGAATAGATACGCAGTATTTT.

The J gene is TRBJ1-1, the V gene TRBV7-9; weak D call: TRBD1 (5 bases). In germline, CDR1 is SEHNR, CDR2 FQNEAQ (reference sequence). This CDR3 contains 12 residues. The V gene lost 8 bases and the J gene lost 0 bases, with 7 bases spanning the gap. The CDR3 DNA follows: TGTGCCAGCGGGGGGTTGAACACTGAAGCTTTCTTT. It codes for CASGGLNTEAFF.

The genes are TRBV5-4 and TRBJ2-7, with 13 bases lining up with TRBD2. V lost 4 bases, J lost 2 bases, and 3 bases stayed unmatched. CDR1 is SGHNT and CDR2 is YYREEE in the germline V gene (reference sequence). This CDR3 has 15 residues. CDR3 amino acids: CASSTGTSGTYEQYF. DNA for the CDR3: TGTGCCAGCAGCACCGGGACTAGCGGGACCTACGAGCAGTACTTC.

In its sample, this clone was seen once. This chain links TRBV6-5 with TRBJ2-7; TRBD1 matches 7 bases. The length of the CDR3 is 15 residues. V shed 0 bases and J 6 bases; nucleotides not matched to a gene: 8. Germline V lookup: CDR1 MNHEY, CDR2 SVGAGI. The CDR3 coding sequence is TGTGCCAGCAGTTACTCTAACAGGGGCGAGTCCGAGCAGTACTTC. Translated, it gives CASSYSNRGESEQYF.

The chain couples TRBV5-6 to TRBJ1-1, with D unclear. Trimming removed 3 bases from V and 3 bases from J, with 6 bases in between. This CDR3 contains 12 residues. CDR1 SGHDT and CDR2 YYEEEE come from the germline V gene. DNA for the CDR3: TGTGCCAGCAGCTATCCCGACACTGAAGCTTTCTTT. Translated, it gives CASSYPDTEAFF. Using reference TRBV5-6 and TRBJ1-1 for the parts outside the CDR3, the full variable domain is DAGVTQSPTHLIKTRGQQVTLRCSPKSGHDTVSWYQQALGQGPQFIFQYYEEEERQRGNFPDRFSGHQFPNYSSELNVNALLLGDSALYLCASSYPDTEAFFGQGTRLTVV.

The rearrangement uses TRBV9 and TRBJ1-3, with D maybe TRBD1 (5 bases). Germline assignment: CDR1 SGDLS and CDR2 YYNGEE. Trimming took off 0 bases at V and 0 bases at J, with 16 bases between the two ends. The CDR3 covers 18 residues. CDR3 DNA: TGTGCCAGCAGCGTAGGTGGTCGGGGGAGCAACTCTGGAAACACCATATATTTT. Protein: CASSVGGRGSNSGNTIYF.

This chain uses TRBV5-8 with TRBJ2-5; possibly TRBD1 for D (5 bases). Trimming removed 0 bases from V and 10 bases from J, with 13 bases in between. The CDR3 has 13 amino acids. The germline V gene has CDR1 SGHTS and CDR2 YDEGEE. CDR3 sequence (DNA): TGTGCCAGCAGCTTGGATTCCGGTAGGGGCCAGTACTTC. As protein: CASSLDSGRGQYF.

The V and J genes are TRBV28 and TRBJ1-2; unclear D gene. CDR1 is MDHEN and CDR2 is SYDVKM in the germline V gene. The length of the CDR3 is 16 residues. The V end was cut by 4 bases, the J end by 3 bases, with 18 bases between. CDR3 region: CASSSAPFDGDYGYTF. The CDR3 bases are TGTGCCAGCAGTTCTGCACCGTTCGACGGGGACTATGGCTACACCTTC.

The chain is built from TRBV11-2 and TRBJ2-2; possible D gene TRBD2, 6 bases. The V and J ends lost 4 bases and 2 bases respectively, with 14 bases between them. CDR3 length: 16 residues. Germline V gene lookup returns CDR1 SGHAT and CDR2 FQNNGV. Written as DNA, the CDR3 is TGTGCCAGCAGCTCACGACTAGGATTCAACACCGGGGAGCTGTTTTTT. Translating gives CASSSRLGFNTGELFF.

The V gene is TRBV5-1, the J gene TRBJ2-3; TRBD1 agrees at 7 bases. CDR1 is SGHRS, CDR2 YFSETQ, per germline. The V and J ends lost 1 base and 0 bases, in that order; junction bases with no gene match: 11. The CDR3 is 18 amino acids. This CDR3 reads CASSLRPKGGASTDTQYF. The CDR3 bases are TGCGCCAGCAGCTTGCGACCTAAAGGGGGCGCGAGCACAGATACGCAGTATTTT.

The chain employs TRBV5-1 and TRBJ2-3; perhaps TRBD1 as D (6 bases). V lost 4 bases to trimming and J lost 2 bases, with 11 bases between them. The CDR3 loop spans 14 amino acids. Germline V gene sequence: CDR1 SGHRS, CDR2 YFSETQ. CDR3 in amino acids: CASSPGHSTDTQYF. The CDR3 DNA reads TGCGCCAGCAGCCCGGGACACTCCACAGATACGCAGTATTTT.

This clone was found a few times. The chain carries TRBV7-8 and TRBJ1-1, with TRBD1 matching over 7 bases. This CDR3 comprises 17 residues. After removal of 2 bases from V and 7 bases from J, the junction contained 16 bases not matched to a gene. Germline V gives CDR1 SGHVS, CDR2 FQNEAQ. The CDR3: CASSLYGRGVSLGEAFF. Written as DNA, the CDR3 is TGTGCCAGCAGCTTATATGGCAGGGGGGTGTCTCTAGGTGAAGCTTTCTTT.